The source of this T cell receptor beta chain is a study of spatial heterogeneity in lung cancer. Via MiXCR, TCRdb re-called the 5' RACE reads, giving one row per CDR3 protein. The table shows roughly 3,000 distinct CDR3 sequences, with under 10% occurring only once. Findings of the study overall: One measure, the expanded intratumoral alpha and beta TCR count, tracked tumor mutation counts. Tracking of ubiquitous and regional nonsynonymous mutations by counts of ubiquitous and regional expanded TCRs, respectively, was seen.

As to time point: sample taken at primary tumor resection. For this clonotype: Its antigen is still unknown. The germline gene is not matched at one end of the junction; a read error may be the cause.

The receptor comes from a female donor with early-stage non-small cell lung cancer. The specimen comprised lung tumor tissue, sampled at surgery.

In DNA form, the CDR3 reads TGTGCCAGCAGCTACTACCCGACTAGCGGGAGGGATCATGAGCAGTTCTTC. Translated, it gives CASSYYPTSGRDHEQFF. V is TRBV6-5 and J is TRBJ2-1, with 14 bases lining up with TRBD2. Germline CDR1 reads MNHEY; CDR2 reads SVGAGI. The CDR3 totals 17 residues.